This T cell receptor beta chain was sequenced during a study of cytotoxic CD8 clonotypes in ibrutinib-treated CLL. This clone was picked up one time. TCRdb keeps only in-frame clones here, not all; method: immunoSEQ multiplex PCR. The sample carries over 120,000 clones, around three quarters recorded once. Trimming stripped 1 base from V and 3 bases from J, with 7 bases between. CDR1 is MNHNS, CDR2 SASEGT, per germline. This CDR3 region has 14 residues. This TCR was sampled from a human donor with chronic lymphocytic leukemia. The sample consisted of PBMCs, taken after 12 months of ibrutinib treatment. The rearrangement uses TRBV6-1 and TRBJ1-5; no definite D call. The CDR3 is CASSEVGYNQPQHF. CDR3 nucleotides: TGTGCCAGCAGTGAAGTGGGTTACAATCAGCCCCAGCATTTT.